Listed here are 17 T cell receptor beta chains from one sample, sequenced in a study of blood T cell repertoires in COVID-19. The protocol was immunoSEQ multiplex PCR, while the TCRdb copy is restricted to in-frame clones and leaves out a portion. The sample records a few hundred thousand clones, 90% being singletons. The source material was peripheral blood. These receptors were obtained from a woman in her twenties or thirties with COVID-19, enrolled during active disease.

This clone was seen only once. CDR3 amino acids: CASGLVLIGGSGRYNEQFF. The CDR3, as DNA: TGTGCTAGTGGTTTGGTACTCATAGGGGGTAGCGGGAGATACAATGAGCAGTTCTTC. The chain has TRBV12-5 and TRBJ2-1; 9 bases fit TRBD2. In germline, CDR1 is LGHNT, CDR2 FRNRAP. Trimming at V came to 0 bases and at J to 4 bases, leaving 13 bases not matched to a gene. CDR3 length: 19 amino acids.

The chain links TRBV15 to TRBJ2-4; D not resolved. V shed 0 bases and J shed 6 bases, with 9 bases lying between them. The CDR3 runs 14 residues. Germline lookup yields CDR1 LNHNV and CDR2 YYDKDF (reference sequence). CDR3 DNA: TGTGCCACCAGCAGAGATAGGAACAGAAACATTCAGTACTTC. Protein sequence: CATSRDRNRNIQYF.

The rearrangement joins TRBV4-1 to TRBJ2-1; 13 bases are shared with TRBD2. This CDR3 has 17 amino acids. Germline trimming cut 3 bases from V and 4 bases from J; bases unmatched to any gene: 6. Germline V gene data show CDR1 as MGHRA and CDR2 as YSYEKL. This chain's CDR3 is CASSHTSGRGSYNEQFF. In nucleotides, the CDR3 is TGCGCCAGCAGCCACACTAGCGGGAGGGGATCATACAATGAGCAGTTCTTC.

This sequence joins TRBV28 and TRBJ2-3; perhaps TRBD1 as D (7 bases). Trimming pared 6 bases from V and 14 bases from J, leaving 21 bases between. Germline V CDR1 and CDR2: MDHEN, SYDVKM. The CDR3 is 13 amino acids. CDR3 amino acids: CASRRQGGPYPYF. The CDR3 DNA reads TGTGCCAGCAGGCGGCAGGGGGGCCCCTATCCGTATTTT.

This rearrangement joins TRBV13 to TRBJ2-7; D gene uncertain. Trimming shortened V by 5 bases and J by 5 bases, and 7 bases separated the two germline ends. The CDR3 sequence is 11 residues long. The germline V gene has CDR1 PRHDT and CDR2 FYEKMQ (reference sequence). The CDR3 loop is CASSHEDEQYF. The DNA of the CDR3 is TGTGCCAGCAGCCACGAGGACGAGCAGTACTTC. The full variable domain, with the rest looked up from reference TRBV13 and TRBJ2-7, is AAGVIQSPRHLIKEKRETATLKCYPIPRHDTVYWYQQGPGQDPQFLISFYEKMQSDKGSIPDRFSAQQFSDYHSELNMSSLELGDSALYFCASSHEDEQYFGPGTRLTVT.

The chain links TRBV6-1 to TRBJ2-3, with a possible D match to TRBD2 (6 bases). The CDR3 contains 16 residues. The germline V gene encodes CDR1 MNHNS and CDR2 SASEGT. V was cut by 3 bases and J by 2 bases, with 15 bases left in between. In DNA form, the CDR3 reads TGTGCCAGCAGTGACGGGACTTCCCAGTCCACAGATACGCAGTATTTT. This codes for CASSDGTSQSTDTQYF.

CDR3 in DNA: TGTGCCAGCAGTTTATTAGGGGACGGGAGGGTTCAGCCCCAGCATTTT. Its protein product is CASSLLGDGRVQPQHF. The chain is built from TRBV27 and TRBJ1-5; tentatively, D is TRBD1 (5 bases). V was clipped by 1 base and J by 6 bases, with 16 bases between them. This CDR3 has 16 residues. In germline, CDR1 is MNHEY, CDR2 SMNVEV (reference sequence).

This chain connects TRBV5-5 to TRBJ1-2; D might be TRBD1 (6 bases). Trimming pared 5 bases from V and 4 bases from J, leaving 18 bases between. The CDR3 consists of 15 residues. The germline gives CDR1 SGHKS, CDR2 YYEKEE (reference sequence). Here the CDR3 reads CASSPNTGTSYGYTF. For the CDR3, the DNA is TGTGCCAGCAGTCCTAATACAGGGACGTCCTATGGCTACACCTTC. The full variable domain, in which reference TRBV5-5 and TRBJ1-2 provide the parts outside the CDR3, is DAGVTQSPTHLIKTRGQQVTLRCSPISGHKSVSWYQQVLGQGPQFIFQYYEKEERGRGNFPDRFSARQFPNYSSELNVNALLLGDSALYLCASSPNTGTSYGYTFGSGTRLTVV.

The CDR3 here is CASSYTQLDGYTF. The CDR3, as DNA: TGTGCCAGCAGTTACACTCAACTCGATGGCTACACCTTC. This chain links TRBV6-5 with TRBJ1-2, with unresolved D. CDR1 is MNHEY, CDR2 SVGAGI, per germline. This CDR3 is built from 13 residues. V lost 2 bases, J lost 6 bases, and 10 bases lay in between.

The rearrangement uses TRBV7-2 and TRBJ1-5; weak D call: TRBD1 (5 bases). Germline CDR1 reads SGHTA; CDR2 reads FQGNSA. The CDR3 is made up of 16 amino acids. V lost 0 bases and J 1 base, leaving 10 bases between the germline ends. The CDR3, as DNA: TGTGCCAGCAGCTTAGCTGCAGGGTGGAGCAATCAGCCCCAGCATTTT. Its protein product is CASSLAAGWSNQPQHF. Full variable domain (remainder filled in from reference TRBV7-2 and TRBJ1-5): GAGVSQSPSNKVTEKGKDVELRCDPISGHTALYWYRQSLGQGLEFLIYFQGNSAPDKSGLPSDRFSAERTGGSVSTLTIQRTQQEDSAVYLCASSLAAGWSNQPQHFGDGTRLSIL.

The chain couples TRBV13 to TRBJ2-5, with a possible D match to TRBD1 (6 bases). The CDR3 has 14 amino acids. The germline gives CDR1 PRHDT, CDR2 FYEKMQ (reference sequence). Deletions cut 5 bases from V and 2 bases from J, with 12 bases between. The CDR3 region has the DNA TGTGCCAGCAGCCGGCGGACAGAACAAGAGACCCAGTACTTC. Encoded protein: CASSRRTEQETQYF.

The J gene is TRBJ2-7, the V gene TRBV9, with TRBD1 matching over 9 bases. CDR1 is SGDLS, CDR2 YYNGEE, per germline. J lost 0 bases, V lost 0 bases, and 1 base had no gene match. The CDR3 runs to 15 residues. The CDR3 here is CASSVEQGASYEQYF. CDR3 nucleotide sequence: TGTGCCAGCAGCGTAGAACAGGGGGCCTCCTACGAGCAGTACTTC.

CDR3 coding DNA: TGTGCCAGCAGTTGGACAGGGGCGGGTGAGCCCCAGCATTTT. Translating it yields CASSWTGAGEPQHF. This chain links TRBV27 with TRBJ1-5, with 9 bases matching TRBD1. Germline CDR1 MNHEY, CDR2 SMNVEV (reference sequence). The trim removed 4 bases at V and 8 bases at J, leaving 6 bases unmatched. The CDR3 spans 14 residues.

This clone was found a few times. This clone may be a read error of a much larger clone one base away. In the same sample, other DNA sequences code for this CDR3. This chain connects TRBV2 to TRBJ1-1, with D perhaps TRBD1 (5 bases). The CDR3 loop spans 14 amino acids. With 2 bases removed from V and 1 base from J, the gap between germline ends came to 8 bases. Germline CDR1 and CDR2: SNHLY and FYNNEI. The CDR3 sequence: CASSERQGNTEAFF. In nucleotides, the CDR3 is TGTGCCAGCAGTGAAAGGCAGGGGAACACTGAAGCTTTCTTT.

The rearrangement links TRBV13 to TRBJ2-7; D possibly corresponds to TRBD2 (6 bases). This CDR3 spans 14 amino acids. Germline V gene lookup returns CDR1 PRHDT and CDR2 FYEKMQ (reference sequence). The germline V and J ends were trimmed by 8 bases and 9 bases, with 23 bases remaining between them. The CDR3 DNA sequence: TGTGCCAGCGGGACTGACCTGGGGGGTGGAAGGCAGTACTTC. Protein sequence: CASGTDLGGGRQYF.

The genes are TRBV30 and TRBJ1-2; 8 nucleotides line up with TRBD1. Germline-derived CDR1 and CDR2 are GTSNPN and SVGIG (reference sequence). With V trimmed by 3 bases and J by 5 bases, 5 bases remained unmatched. CDR3 length: 13 residues. CDR3 nucleotide sequence: TGTGCCTGGAGCCCGGGACAGGAATATGGCTACACCTTC. It codes for CAWSPGQEYGYTF. The full variable domain, with the rest looked up from reference TRBV30 and TRBJ1-2, is SQTIHQWPATLVQPVGSPLSLECTVEGTSNPNLYWYRQAAGRGLQLLFYSVGIGQISSEVPQNLSASRPQDRQFILSSKKLLLSDSGFYLCAWSPGQEYGYTFGSGTRLTVV.

The V gene is TRBV15, the J gene TRBJ1-3; D might be TRBD1 (6 bases). The germline gives CDR1 LNHNV, CDR2 YYDKDF (reference sequence). Between the trimmed V and J ends, which lost 0 bases and 0 bases, there was a span of 6 bases. CDR3 length: 15 residues. The CDR3, as DNA: TGTGCCACCAGCAGAGAAGGGGGCTCTGGAAACACCATATATTTT. This translates into CATSREGGSGNTIYF.